This T cell receptor beta chain was recovered during a study of T cell repertoires in cytomegalovirus infection. Study-wide points: Dominating the ex vivo response were HLA-C-restricted CMV-specific TCR beta clonotypes.

TCRdb used MiXCR to reprocess the reads, holding one entry per CDR3 protein. Seen here are approximately 750,000 distinct CDR3 sequences, 35% to 45% observed once, and the top ten hold roughly 2.8%. Details on this clonotype: Antigen specificity is unknown.

Looked up from germline, CDR1 is DFQATT and CDR2 is SNEGSKA (reference sequence). V trimming: 8 bases; J trimming: 5 bases; junction bases outside the gene matches: 6. This CDR3 has 11 residues. This chain connects TRBV20-1 to TRBJ2-7; 7 positions agree with TRBD2. What was sequenced was PBMCs. The sequence derives from a human donor in good health (CMV status not recorded). Some clones in this sample may be carry-over from other donors' samples. The CDR3 sequence: CSSGEGNEQYF. The CDR3 region has the DNA TGCAGTTCCGGGGAGGGGAACGAGCAGTACTTC.